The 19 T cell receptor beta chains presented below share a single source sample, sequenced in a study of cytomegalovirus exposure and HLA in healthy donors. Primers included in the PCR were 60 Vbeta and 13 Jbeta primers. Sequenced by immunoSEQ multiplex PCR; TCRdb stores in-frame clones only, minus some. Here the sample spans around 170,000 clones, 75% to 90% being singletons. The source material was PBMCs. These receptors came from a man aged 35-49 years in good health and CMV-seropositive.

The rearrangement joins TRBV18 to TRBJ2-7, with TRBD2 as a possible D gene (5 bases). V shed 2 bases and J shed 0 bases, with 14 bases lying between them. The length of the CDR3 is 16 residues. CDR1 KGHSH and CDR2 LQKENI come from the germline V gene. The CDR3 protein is CASSPIEGWSSYEQYF. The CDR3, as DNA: TGTGCCAGCTCACCAATCGAGGGCTGGAGCTCCTACGAGCAGTACTTC.

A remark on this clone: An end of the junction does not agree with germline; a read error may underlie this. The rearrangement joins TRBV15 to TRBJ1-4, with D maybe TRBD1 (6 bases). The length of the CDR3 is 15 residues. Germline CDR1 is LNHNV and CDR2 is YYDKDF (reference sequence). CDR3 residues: CATRRGGGLGEKLFF. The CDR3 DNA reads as TGTGCCACCAGGAGAGGCGGGGGGCTCGGAGAAAAACTGTTTTTT.

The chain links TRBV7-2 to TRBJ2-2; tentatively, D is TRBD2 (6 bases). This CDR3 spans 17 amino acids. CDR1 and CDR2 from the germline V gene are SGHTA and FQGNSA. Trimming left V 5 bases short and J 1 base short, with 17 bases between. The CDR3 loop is CASSHRGTGVNTGELFF. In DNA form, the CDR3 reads TGTGCCAGCAGCCATAGAGGGACGGGGGTGAACACCGGGGAGCTGTTTTTT.

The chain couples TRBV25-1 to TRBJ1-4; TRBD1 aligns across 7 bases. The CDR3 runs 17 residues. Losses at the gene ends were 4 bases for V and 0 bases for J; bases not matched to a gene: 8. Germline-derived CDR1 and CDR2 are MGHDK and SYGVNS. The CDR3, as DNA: TGTGCCAGCAGTGTCGAACAGGGGAGGTCAACTAATGAAAAACTGTTTTTT. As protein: CASSVEQGRSTNEKLFF. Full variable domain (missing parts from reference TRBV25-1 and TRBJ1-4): EADIYQTPRYLVIGTGKKITLECSQTMGHDKMYWYQQDPGMELHLIHYSYGVNSTEKGDLSSESTVSRIRTEHFPLTLESARPSHTSQYLCASSVEQGRSTNEKLFFGSGTQLSVL.

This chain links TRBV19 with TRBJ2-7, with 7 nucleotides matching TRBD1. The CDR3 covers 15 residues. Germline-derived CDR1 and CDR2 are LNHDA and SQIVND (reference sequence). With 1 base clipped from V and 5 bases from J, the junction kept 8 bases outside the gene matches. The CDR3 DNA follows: TGTGCCAGTAGTATAGGGCACAGGGGTCACGACGAGCAGTACTTC. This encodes CASSIGHRGHDEQYF.

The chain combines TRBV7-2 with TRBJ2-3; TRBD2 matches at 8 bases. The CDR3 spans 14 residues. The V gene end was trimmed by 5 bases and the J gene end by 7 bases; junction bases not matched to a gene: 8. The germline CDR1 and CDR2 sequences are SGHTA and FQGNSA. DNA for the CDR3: TGTGCCAGCAGCCGTCGAAGCGGGGGAAATACGCAGTATTTT. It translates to CASSRRSGGNTQYF.

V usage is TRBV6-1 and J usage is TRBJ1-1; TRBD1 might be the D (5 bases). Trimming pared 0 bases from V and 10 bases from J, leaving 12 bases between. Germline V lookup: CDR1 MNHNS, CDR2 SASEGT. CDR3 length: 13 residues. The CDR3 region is CASSEAGGSGAFF. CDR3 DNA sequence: TGTGCCAGCAGTGAAGCCGGGGGGAGCGGAGCTTTCTTT.

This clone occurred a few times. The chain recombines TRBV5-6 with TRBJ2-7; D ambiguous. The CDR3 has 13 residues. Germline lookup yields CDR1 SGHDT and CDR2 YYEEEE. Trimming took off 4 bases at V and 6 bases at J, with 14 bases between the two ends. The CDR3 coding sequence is TGTGCCAGCAGCCTACCAGGAATTCCCGAGCAGTACTTC. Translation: CASSLPGIPEQYF.

The CDR3 DNA reads TGTGCCAGCAGTGGTGGGCAGGGAACCTACGAGCAGTACTTC. Translation: CASSGGQGTYEQYF. The J gene is TRBJ2-7, the V gene TRBV6-1; D is perhaps TRBD1 (5 bases). CDR1 and CDR2 from the germline V gene are MNHNS and SASEGT. CDR3 size: 14 residues. V was clipped by 4 bases and J by 2 bases, with 12 bases between them.

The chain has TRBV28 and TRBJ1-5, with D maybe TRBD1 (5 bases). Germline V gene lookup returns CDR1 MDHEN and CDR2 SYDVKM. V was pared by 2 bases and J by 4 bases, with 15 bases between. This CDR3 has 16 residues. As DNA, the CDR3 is TGTGCCAGCAGTTTACGGGTGACACGGGGGAATCAGCCCCAGCATTTT. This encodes CASSLRVTRGNQPQHF. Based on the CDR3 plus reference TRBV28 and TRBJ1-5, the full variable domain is DVKVTQSSRYLVKRTGEKVFLECVQDMDHENMFWYRQDPGLGLRLIYFSYDVKMKEKGDIPEGYSVSREKKERFSLILESASTNQTSMYLCASSLRVTRGNQPQHFGDGTRLSIL.

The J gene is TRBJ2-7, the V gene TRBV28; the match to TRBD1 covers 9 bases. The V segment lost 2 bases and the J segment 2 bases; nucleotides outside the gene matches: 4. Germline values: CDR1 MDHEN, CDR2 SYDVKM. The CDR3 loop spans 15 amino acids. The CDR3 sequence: CASSLMGQGTYEQYF. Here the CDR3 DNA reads TGTGCCAGCAGTTTAATGGGACAGGGAACCTACGAGCAGTACTTC. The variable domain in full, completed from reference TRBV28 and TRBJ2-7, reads DVKVTQSSRYLVKRTGEKVFLECVQDMDHENMFWYRQDPGLGLRLIYFSYDVKMKEKGDIPEGYSVSREKKERFSLILESASTNQTSMYLCASSLMGQGTYEQYFGPGTRLTVT.

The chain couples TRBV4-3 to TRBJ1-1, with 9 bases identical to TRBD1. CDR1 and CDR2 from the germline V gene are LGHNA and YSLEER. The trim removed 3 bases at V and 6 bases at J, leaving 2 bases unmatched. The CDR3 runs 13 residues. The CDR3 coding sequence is TGCGCCAGCAGCCACGACAGGGGGGCTGAAGCTTTCTTT. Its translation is CASSHDRGAEAFF.

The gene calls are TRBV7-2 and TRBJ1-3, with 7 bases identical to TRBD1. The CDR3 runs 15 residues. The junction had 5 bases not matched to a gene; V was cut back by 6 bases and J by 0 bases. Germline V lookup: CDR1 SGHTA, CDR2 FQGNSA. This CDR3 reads CASRVGTDSGNTIYF. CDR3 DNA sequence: TGTGCCAGCAGGGTTGGGACAGACTCTGGAAACACCATATATTTT.

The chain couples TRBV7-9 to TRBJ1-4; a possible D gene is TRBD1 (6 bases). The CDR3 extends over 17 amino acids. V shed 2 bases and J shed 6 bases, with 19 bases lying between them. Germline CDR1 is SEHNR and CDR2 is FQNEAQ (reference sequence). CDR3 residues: CASSLPPRGPRDEKLFF. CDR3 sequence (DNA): TGTGCCAGCAGCTTACCACCGCGGGGGCCGAGGGATGAAAAACTGTTTTTT.

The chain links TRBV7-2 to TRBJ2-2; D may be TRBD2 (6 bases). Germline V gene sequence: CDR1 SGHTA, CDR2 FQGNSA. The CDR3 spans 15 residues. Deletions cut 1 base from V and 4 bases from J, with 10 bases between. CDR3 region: CASSLVAGSTGELFF. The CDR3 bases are TGTGCCAGCAGCTTAGTTGCGGGAAGCACCGGGGAGCTGTTTTTT.

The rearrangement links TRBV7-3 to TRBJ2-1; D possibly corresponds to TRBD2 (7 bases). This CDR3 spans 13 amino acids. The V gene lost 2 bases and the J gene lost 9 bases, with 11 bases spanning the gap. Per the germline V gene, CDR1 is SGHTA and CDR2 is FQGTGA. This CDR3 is CASSLGEGGEQFF. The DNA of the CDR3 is TGTGCCAGCAGCTTAGGGGAGGGGGGTGAGCAGTTCTTC.

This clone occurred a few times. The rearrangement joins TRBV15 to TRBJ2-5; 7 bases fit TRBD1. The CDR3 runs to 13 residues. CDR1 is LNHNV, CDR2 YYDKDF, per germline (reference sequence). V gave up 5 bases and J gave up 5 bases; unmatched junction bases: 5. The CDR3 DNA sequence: TGTGCCACCAGCTGGGACAGCATGGAGACCCAGTACTTC. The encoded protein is CATSWDSMETQYF. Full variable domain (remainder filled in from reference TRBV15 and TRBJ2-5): DAMVIQNPRYQVTQFGKPVTLSCSQTLNHNVMYWYQQKSSQAPKLLFHYYDKDFNNEADTPDNFQSRRPNTSFCFLDIRSPGLGDTAMYLCATSWDSMETQYFGPGTRLLVL.

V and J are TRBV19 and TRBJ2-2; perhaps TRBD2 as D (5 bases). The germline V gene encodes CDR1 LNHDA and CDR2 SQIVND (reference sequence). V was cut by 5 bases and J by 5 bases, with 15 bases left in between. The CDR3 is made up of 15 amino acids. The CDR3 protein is CASSLPGKKTGELFF. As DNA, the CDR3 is TGTGCCAGTAGTCTCCCCGGGAAGAAGACCGGGGAGCTGTTTTTT.

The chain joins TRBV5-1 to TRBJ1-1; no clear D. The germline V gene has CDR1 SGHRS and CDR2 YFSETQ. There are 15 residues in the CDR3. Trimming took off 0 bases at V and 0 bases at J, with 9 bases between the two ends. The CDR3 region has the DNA TGCGCCAGCAGCTTGGGGGCGGGGATGAACACTGAAGCTTTCTTT. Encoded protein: CASSLGAGMNTEAFF.